Below are 24 T cell receptor beta chains sequenced from a single sample in a study of blood T cells in healthy people across ages. Alongside a J-beta primer mix, a sample-barcoded 5' primer served in a second PCR lasting roughly 7 to 11 cycles. Each CDR3 protein gets one entry after TCRdb re-called the 5' RACE reads with MiXCR. The sample has fewer than 2 million distinct CDR3 sequences, roughly 43% seen once; the top ten hold under 25%. Sequencing was done on a sample of blood. Source of these receptors: a human donor in good health.

This clonotype has more than one count but fewer than ten. V usage is TRBV7-2 and J usage is TRBJ2-5; 8 bases map to TRBD1. The J call could be wrong; TRBJ2-7 is a better fit for the DNA end. The CDR3 totals 14 residues. Germline V gene lookup returns CDR1 SGHTA and CDR2 FQGNSA. CDR3 residues: CASSGTGLTYEQYF. The DNA for the CDR3 is TGTGCCAGCAGCGGGACAGGACTAACCTACGAGCAGTACTTC.

The rearrangement uses TRBV20-1 and TRBJ2-7, with D tentatively TRBD2 (7 bases). This CDR3 has 14 residues. CDR1 and CDR2 from the germline V gene are DFQATT and SNEGSKA (reference sequence). Deletions cut 0 bases from V and 12 bases from J, with 21 bases between. CDR3 sequence: CSARDGGGQKVGYF. CDR3 sequence (DNA): TGCAGTGCTAGAGATGGCGGGGGCCAGAAAGTCGGGTACTTC.

This chain links TRBV6-2 or TRBV6-3 with TRBJ1-2, with 8 bases fitting TRBD1. Looked up from germline, CDR1 is MNHEY and CDR2 is SVGEGT. This CDR3 is 17 amino acids long. V dropped 0 bases and J dropped 7; count of bases not matched to a gene: 13. The chain's CDR3 is CASSYSGQEGPLRGYTF. For the CDR3, the DNA is TGTGCCAGCAGTTACTCGGGACAGGAAGGTCCCCTTCGTGGCTACACCTTC.

This chain joins TRBV4-1 and TRBJ2-1, with 7 bases lining up with TRBD2. This CDR3 contains 17 residues. Germline CDR1 MGHRA, CDR2 YSYEKL. The V and J ends lost 2 bases and 5 bases, in that order; junction bases with no gene match: 12. The CDR3 protein is CASSQSGLRLANNEQFF. The CDR3 DNA reads as TGCGCCAGCAGCCAAAGCGGATTGAGACTAGCTAACAATGAGCAGTTCTTC.

The rearrangement links TRBV29-1 to TRBJ1-1, with D uncertain. This CDR3 spans 14 amino acids. Between the trimmed V and J ends, which lost 2 bases and 2 bases, there was a span of 12 bases. The V gene's germline CDR1 is SQVTM and CDR2 ANQGSEA. The DNA of the CDR3 is TGCAGCGTTGAACTGCGGGTTCCAAACACTGAAGCTTTCTTT. The encoded protein is CSVELRVPNTEAFF. The complete variable domain, with remaining parts taken from reference TRBV29-1 and TRBJ1-1, reads SAVISQKPSRDICQRGTSLTIQCQVDSQVTMMFWYRQQPGQSLTLIATANQGSEATYESGFVIDKFPISRPNLTFSTLTVSNMSPEDSSIYLCSVELRVPNTEAFFGQGTRLTVV.

This clonotype was seen a handful of times. The chain is built from TRBV7-2 and TRBJ2-7; TRBD2 matches at 7 bases. The CDR3 loop spans 15 amino acids. The germline gives CDR1 SGHTA, CDR2 FQGNSA. With V trimmed by 4 bases and J by 0 bases, 6 bases remained unmatched. The CDR3 nucleotides read TGTGCCAGCAGCTCCCAGCGGGGACCCTCCTACGAGCAGTACTTC. Its translation: CASSSQRGPSYEQYF.

This clonotype was seen a handful of times. This chain joins TRBV7-2 and TRBJ1-4, with D hard to call. The germline V gene encodes CDR1 SGHTA and CDR2 FQGNSA. CDR3 length: 13 amino acids. V lost 1 base to trimming and J lost 6 bases, with 6 bases between them. For the CDR3, the DNA is TGTGCCAGCAGCTTAGACGGTCATGAAAAACTGTTTTTT. The encoded protein is CASSLDGHEKLFF.

The chain couples TRBV4-1 to TRBJ1-5; D is unresolved. Germline lookup yields CDR1 MGHRA and CDR2 YSYEKL. Trimming took 4 bases from V and 1 from J, leaving 17 bases between them. The CDR3 is 17 amino acids. The CDR3 nucleotides are TGCGCCAGCAGCCTAGATACCGACCTAATGAGCAATCAGCCCCAGCATTTT. Translation: CASSLDTDLMSNQPQHF.

This clonotype was detected only a few times. The chain uses TRBV10-3 and TRBJ2-7; 9 bases match TRBD2. CDR3 length: 14 amino acids. J lost 7 bases, V lost 11 bases, and 15 bases had no gene match. CDR1 and CDR2 (germline): ENHRY, SYGVKD. CDR3 nucleotides: TGTGCCCTCGGTAGGGCTAGCGGGGAGGCGGAGCAGTACTTC. Amino acids: CALGRASGEAEQYF.

The V and J genes are TRBV11-2 and TRBJ2-1; tentative D call: TRBD2 (5 bases). V lost 1 base, J lost 0 bases, and 13 bases lay in between. The CDR3 runs 17 residues. Germline lookup yields CDR1 SGHAT and CDR2 FQNNGV. The CDR3 DNA sequence: TGTGCCAGCAGCTTAGGTCCGGGAAGTAGCTCCTACAATGAGCAGTTCTTC. It is translated as CASSLGPGSSSYNEQFF.

The genes are TRBV20-1 and TRBJ1-4, with TRBD1 matching 7 bases. V lost 3 bases to trimming and J lost 4 bases; unmatched junction nucleotides: 5. The CDR3 is 14 amino acids. Germline V CDR1 and CDR2: DFQATT, SNEGSKA (reference sequence). The chain's CDR3 is CSASDRVVNEKLFF. CDR3 nucleotides: TGCAGTGCTAGCGACAGGGTTGTTAATGAAAAACTGTTTTTT.

This clonotype was picked up one time. The chain uses TRBV4-1 and TRBJ1-5; TRBD1 might be the D (5 bases). Trimming removed 1 base from V and 7 bases from J, with 20 bases in between. Germline V gene lookup returns CDR1 MGHRA and CDR2 YSYEKL. CDR3 length equals 17 residues. The chain's CDR3 is CASSQGRAVRVYQPQHF. CDR3 coding DNA: TGCGCCAGCAGCCAAGGTAGAGCTGTCAGGGTCTACCAGCCCCAGCATTTT.

This clonotype was seen a handful of times. The chain links TRBV12-3 or TRBV12-4 to TRBJ2-5; D may be TRBD1 or TRBD2 (6 bases each). Trimming cost V 9 bases and J 7 bases, with 21 bases left between them. CDR3 length equals 14 residues. In nucleotides, the CDR3 is TGTGCCAGTCGGGGGATACAGGGAGTAGGGACCCAGTACTTC. Protein: CASRGIQGVGTQYF.

The chain couples TRBV24-1 to TRBJ2-1, with D perhaps matching TRBD1 (5 bases). The V and J ends lost 3 bases and 5 bases respectively, with 13 bases between them. The length of the CDR3 is 15 residues. CDR1 and CDR2 from the germline V gene are KGHDR and SFDVKD. The CDR3 nucleotides are TGTGCCACCAGTGATGCGACAGACTCAAACAATGAGCAGTTCTTC. This encodes CATSDATDSNNEQFF.

This clonotype has just a few counts. The chain's CDR3 is CASSQPGNSWTQYF. The CDR3 nucleotides are TGTGCCAGCAGCCAGCCGGGGAACTCGTGGACCCAGTACTTC. The V call is TRBV7-6, the J call TRBJ2-5, with D maybe TRBD2 (5 bases). The ends were cut back, 5 bases at V and 7 bases at J, with 17 bases in the middle. CDR1 and CDR2 (germline): SGHVS, FNYEAQ. The CDR3 loop spans 14 amino acids.

This clonotype was detected a few times. This chain uses TRBV4-2 with TRBJ2-1, with 9 bases fitting TRBD1. Trimming removed 2 bases from V and 0 bases from J; junction bases left unmatched: 5. The CDR3 is made up of 17 amino acids. The germline V gene encodes CDR1 LGHNA and CDR2 YNFKEQ. The CDR3 DNA reads as TGTGCCAGCAGCCAATCTTACAGGGGGCTCTCCTACAATGAGCAGTTCTTC. It codes for CASSQSYRGLSYNEQFF.

This chain joins TRBV13 and TRBJ2-1; weak D call: TRBD1 (6 bases). The CDR3 is 14 amino acids. Germline V lookup: CDR1 PRHDT, CDR2 FYEKMQ (reference sequence). V lost 6 bases and J lost 4, with 13 bases in between. The CDR3 loop is CASRDTGQYNEQFF. The CDR3 coding sequence is TGTGCCAGCAGAGACACGGGACAATACAATGAGCAGTTCTTC. The full variable domain, in which reference TRBV13 and TRBJ2-1 provide the parts outside the CDR3, is AAGVIQSPRHLIKEKRETATLKCYPIPRHDTVYWYQQGPGQDPQFLISFYEKMQSDKGSIPDRFSAQQFSDYHSELNMSSLELGDSALYFCASRDTGQYNEQFFGPGTRLTVL.

The rearrangement links TRBV20-1 to TRBJ2-7, with 10 bases aligning to TRBD1. Germline CDR1 and CDR2: DFQATT and SNEGSKA (reference sequence). The CDR3 sequence is 15 residues long. The junction had 10 bases not matched to a gene; V was cut back by 4 bases and J by 4 bases. CDR3 residues: CSAIDRDRGRYEQYF. The CDR3 nucleotides are TGCAGTGCTATTGACCGGGACAGGGGAAGATACGAGCAGTACTTC.

The chain links TRBV29-1 to TRBJ2-7; weak D call: TRBD2 (5 bases). The germline gives CDR1 SQVTM, CDR2 ANQGSEA. Trimming left V 8 bases short and J 5 bases short, with 13 bases between. The CDR3 loop spans 11 amino acids. The CDR3 DNA follows: TGCAGCTTAGGAGGTGACGACGAGCAGTACTTC. Translating gives CSLGGDDEQYF.

This clonotype was counted between two and nine times. This sequence joins TRBV20-1 and TRBJ1-5, with a weak D call TRBD1 (5 bases). The CDR3 is 13 residues long. Germline V gives CDR1 DFQATT, CDR2 SNEGSKA (reference sequence). Trimming shortened V by 5 bases and J by 6 bases, and 14 bases separated the two germline ends. The CDR3 nucleotides are TGCAGTGCTGCACGGGGGAGAGGTCAGCCCCAGCATTTT. Translating gives CSAARGRGQPQHF.

This clonotype was seen once. V is TRBV20-1 and J is TRBJ1-2; 7 positions match TRBD1. The ends lost 2 bases at V and 7 bases at J; junction bases unmatched: 13. In germline, CDR1 is DFQATT, CDR2 SNEGSKA (reference sequence). There are 15 residues in the CDR3. Here the CDR3 DNA reads TGCAGTGCTAGAATTCTGGGAACAGGGGATGGTGGCTACACCTTC. It encodes CSARILGTGDGGYTF.

In its sample, this clonotype was seen many times. This chain joins TRBV12-3 or TRBV12-4 and TRBJ2-5; the D gene is possibly TRBD2 (6 bases). The CDR3 contains 13 residues. V lost 7 bases and J lost 2, with 11 bases in between. In DNA, the CDR3 is TGTGCCAGCATCCTCGGGGGACAAGAGACCCAGTACTTC. Protein: CASILGGQETQYF.

This clonotype was detected only a few times. The genes are TRBV4-1 and TRBJ2-7; maybe TRBD2 (5 bases). Per germline, CDR1 MGHRA and CDR2 YSYEKL. The CDR3 has 16 residues. V gave up 1 base and J gave up 3 bases, with 16 bases separating them. The CDR3 loop is CASSQAFQRSSYEQYF. CDR3 nucleotide sequence: TGCGCCAGCAGCCAAGCGTTCCAGCGGAGCAGCTACGAGCAGTACTTC.

This clonotype was observed a handful of times. The chain is built from TRBV6-2 or TRBV6-3 and TRBJ2-1; D gene unclear. V was shortened by 0 bases and J by 7 bases, with 7 bases between the two germline ends. Per the germline V gene, CDR1 is MNHEY and CDR2 is SVGEGT. This CDR3 region has 13 residues. The CDR3 DNA sequence: TGTGCCAGCAGTTACTCGAATGGAAATGAGCAGTTCTTC. Protein sequence: CASSYSNGNEQFF.